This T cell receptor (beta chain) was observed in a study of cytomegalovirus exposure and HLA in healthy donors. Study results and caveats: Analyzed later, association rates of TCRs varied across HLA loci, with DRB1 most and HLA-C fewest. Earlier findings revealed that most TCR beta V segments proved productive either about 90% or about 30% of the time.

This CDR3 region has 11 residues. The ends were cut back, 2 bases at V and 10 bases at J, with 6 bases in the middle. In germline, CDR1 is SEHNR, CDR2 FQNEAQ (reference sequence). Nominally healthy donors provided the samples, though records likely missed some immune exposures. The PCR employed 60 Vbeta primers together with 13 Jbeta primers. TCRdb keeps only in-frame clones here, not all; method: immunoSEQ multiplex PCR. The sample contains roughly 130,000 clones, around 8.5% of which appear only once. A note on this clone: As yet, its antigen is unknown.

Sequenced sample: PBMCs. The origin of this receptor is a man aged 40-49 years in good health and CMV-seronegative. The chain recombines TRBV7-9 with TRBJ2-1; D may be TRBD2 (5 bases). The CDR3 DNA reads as TGTGCCAGCAGCTTACCGGGGGAGCAGTTCTTC. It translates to CASSLPGEQFF.